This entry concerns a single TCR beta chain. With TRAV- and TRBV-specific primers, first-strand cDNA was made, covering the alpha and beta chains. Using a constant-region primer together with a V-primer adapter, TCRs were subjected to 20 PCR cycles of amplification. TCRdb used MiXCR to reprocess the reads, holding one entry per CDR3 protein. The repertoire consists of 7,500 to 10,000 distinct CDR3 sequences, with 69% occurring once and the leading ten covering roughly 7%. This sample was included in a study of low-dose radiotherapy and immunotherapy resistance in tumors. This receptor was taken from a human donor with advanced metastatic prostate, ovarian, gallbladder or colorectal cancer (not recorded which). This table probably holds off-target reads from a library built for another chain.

The CDR3 sequence: CATKDTSSYNEQFF. In nucleotides, the CDR3 is TGTGCCACCAAGGACACGAGCTCCTACAATGAGCAGTTCTTC. This sequence joins TRBV2 and TRBJ2-1; tentatively, D is TRBD1 (5 bases). V was cut by 10 bases and J by 0 bases, with 13 bases left in between. This CDR3 spans 14 amino acids. Germline V gene lookup returns CDR1 SNHLY and CDR2 FYNNEI.